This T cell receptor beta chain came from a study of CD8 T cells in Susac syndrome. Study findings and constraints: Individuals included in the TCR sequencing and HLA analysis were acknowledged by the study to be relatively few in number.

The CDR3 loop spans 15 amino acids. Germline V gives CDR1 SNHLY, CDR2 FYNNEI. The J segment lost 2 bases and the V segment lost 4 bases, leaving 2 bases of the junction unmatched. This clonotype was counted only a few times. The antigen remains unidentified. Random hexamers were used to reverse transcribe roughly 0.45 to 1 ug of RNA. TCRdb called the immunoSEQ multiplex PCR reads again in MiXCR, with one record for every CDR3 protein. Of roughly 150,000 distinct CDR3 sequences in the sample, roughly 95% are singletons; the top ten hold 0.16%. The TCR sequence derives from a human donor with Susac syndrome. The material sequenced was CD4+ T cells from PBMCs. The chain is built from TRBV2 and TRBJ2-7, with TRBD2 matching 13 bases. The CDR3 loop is CASSVGTSGAYEQYF. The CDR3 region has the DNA TGTGCCAGCAGTGTGGGGACTAGCGGGGCCTACGAGCAGTACTTC. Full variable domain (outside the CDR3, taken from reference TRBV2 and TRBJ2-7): EPEVTQTPSHQVTQMGQEVILRCVPISNHLYFYWYRQILGQKVEFLVSFYNNEISEKSEIFDDQFSVERPDGSNFTLKIRSTKLEDSAMYFCASSVGTSGAYEQYFGPGTRLTVT.